The 6 T cell receptor beta chains presented below share a single source sample, sequenced in a study of cytomegalovirus exposure and HLA in healthy donors. PCR primers comprised 60 Vbeta and 13 Jbeta primers. Profiled with immunoSEQ multiplex PCR; TCRdb holds only in-frame clones, not every one. The sample has 110,000 to 150,000 clones, around 70% seen once. The specimen was PBMCs. The receptors were sampled from a woman in her 30s in good health and CMV-seronegative.

This chain uses TRBV6-6 with TRBJ2-7, with D maybe TRBD1 (6 bases). V was pared by 6 bases and J by 0 bases, with 15 bases between. Looked up from germline, CDR1 is MNHNY and CDR2 is SVGAGI (reference sequence). CDR3 length: 15 residues. This CDR3 reads CASSSDRLFSYEQYV. The CDR3 region has the DNA TGTGCCAGCAGCTCCGACAGGCTTTTCTCCTACGAGCAGTACGTC.

This chain links TRBV2 with TRBJ1-5; 7 bases align to TRBD1. Germline CDR1 is SNHLY and CDR2 is FYNNEI. This CDR3 spans 16 amino acids. The V and J ends lost 3 bases and 5 bases, in that order; junction bases with no gene match: 10. Here the CDR3 DNA reads TGTGCCAGCAGTGATTTGAGACAGGGAGGAGATCAGCCCCAGCATTTT. Translated: CASSDLRQGGDQPQHF.

This chain links TRBV2 with TRBJ1-2; D may be TRBD1 (5 bases). V lost 4 bases, J lost 6 bases, and 12 bases lay in between. The CDR3 is 13 residues long. From germline, CDR1 is SNHLY and CDR2 FYNNEI. CDR3 amino acids: CASSVPRAHGYTF. CDR3 in DNA: TGTGCCAGCAGTGTGCCCAGGGCCCATGGCTACACCTTC. Drawing the rest from reference TRBV2 and TRBJ1-2, the complete variable domain is EPEVTQTPSHQVTQMGQEVILRCVPISNHLYFYWYRQILGQKVEFLVSFYNNEISEKSEIFDDQFSVERPDGSNFTLKIRSTKLEDSAMYFCASSVPRAHGYTFGSGTRLTVV.

This rearrangement joins TRBV6-6 to TRBJ1-5; maybe TRBD1 (5 bases). The CDR3 runs to 15 residues. CDR1 MNHNY and CDR2 SVGAGI come from the germline V gene (reference sequence). Trimming stripped 5 bases from V and 3 bases from J, with 14 bases between. The CDR3 nucleotides read TGTGCCAGCAGTCACGGATGGGGGGACAATCAGCCCCAGCATTTT. It yields the protein CASSHGWGDNQPQHF.

This rearrangement joins TRBV2 to TRBJ2-7, with D possibly TRBD2 on 5 matching bases. V was shortened by 2 bases and J by 4 bases, with 9 bases between the two germline ends. Germline-derived CDR1 and CDR2 are SNHLY and FYNNEI. This CDR3 spans 13 amino acids. The CDR3 DNA is TGTGCCAGCAGTGAATCGCGCGGGTACGAGCAGTACTTC. Protein: CASSESRGYEQYF.

CDR3 region: CASSYYIKTGYYGYTF. The CDR3 coding sequence is TGTGCCAGCAGTTACTATATTAAGACGGGATACTATGGCTACACCTTC. The chain has TRBV6-5 and TRBJ1-2, with unresolved D. This CDR3 contains 16 residues. CDR1 and CDR2 (germline): MNHEY, SVGAGI. The germline V and J ends were trimmed by 1 base and 3 bases, with 15 bases remaining between them.